A selection of T cell receptor beta chains follows, all from one sample in a study of T-cell memory formation after mild COVID-19. TCRdb reprocessed the 5' RACE reads via MiXCR and lists one record per CDR3 protein. This table holds some 180,000 distinct CDR3 sequences, about 18% found once. Sequenced sample: PBMCs or a T cell subset sorted from them (not recorded which). The receptors here all came from a man aged 18 to 29 who had mild COVID-19 (a few samples of this study predate the infection). Cell type and time point are not known. CDR3s leave out the opening cysteine and the closing phenylalanine or tryptophan. The order of the fields is CDR3 length, V gene, CDR3 protein.

len: 14; v_gene: TRBV5-1; CDR3aa: ASSGSSGGARNEQF
len: 11; v_gene: TRBV7-2; CDR3aa: ASSPYGPHEQY
len: 12; v_gene: TRBV28; CDR3aa: ASSFLGGETEAF
len: 13; v_gene: TRBV12-3/TRBV12-4; CDR3aa: ASSLATGNNQPQH
len: 11; v_gene: TRBV5-1; CDR3aa: ASSSYRGETQY
len: 13; v_gene: TRBV12-3/TRBV12-4; CDR3aa: ASRRGTGGSYEQY
len: 9; v_gene: TRBV11-1; CDR3aa: ASSLGPEQF
len: 12; v_gene: TRBV5-1; CDR3aa: ASSSGTGTYEQY
len: 13; v_gene: TRBV7-9; CDR3aa: ASSFAGQTPDTQY
len: 11; v_gene: TRBV20-1; CDR3aa: SALGQGKETQY
len: 18; v_gene: TRBV14; CDR3aa: ASSPRLGLAAFSSYNEQF
len: 13; v_gene: TRBV7-2; CDR3aa: ASSLARTSGETQY
len: 9; v_gene: TRBV5-1; CDR3aa: ASSQGYGYT
len: 13; v_gene: TRBV5-1; CDR3aa: ASSPRGGNTGELF
len: 14; v_gene: TRBV4-3; CDR3aa: ASSQEWSPTFDTQY
len: 12; v_gene: TRBV19; CDR3aa: ASSIRQGADIQY
len: 13; v_gene: TRBV19; CDR3aa: ASSIDIQGTGELF
len: 10; v_gene: TRBV7-2; CDR3aa: ASSLVKYTQY
len: 13; v_gene: TRBV10-3; CDR3aa: ATGVGTAYQETQY
len: 16; v_gene: TRBV7-9; CDR3aa: ASSSRTGDFSGANVLT
len: 8; v_gene: TRBV10-3; CDR3aa: AISDSTQY
len: 11; v_gene: TRBV2; CDR3aa: ASSDQGSETQY
len: 14; v_gene: TRBV28; CDR3aa: ASRYLGLANTGELF
len: 14; v_gene: TRBV12-3/TRBV12-4; CDR3aa: ASSFIAGYKAAEAF
len: 11; v_gene: TRBV6-2/TRBV6-3; CDR3aa: ASTRGALPWQF
len: 12; v_gene: TRBV5-1; CDR3aa: ASSLELLGTEAF
len: 14; v_gene: TRBV5-1; CDR3aa: ASSLYSGGPGFEQF
len: 13; v_gene: TRBV5-1; CDR3aa: ASSFGAGERSEQY
len: 13; v_gene: TRBV28; CDR3aa: ASLPSGGTYNEQF
len: 15; v_gene: TRBV12-3/TRBV12-4; CDR3aa: ASSPGGAGLGTDTQY
len: 13; v_gene: TRBV6-5; CDR3aa: ASSDRTGLSYEQY
len: 12; v_gene: TRBV6-1; CDR3aa: ASRMAGNTGELF
len: 12; v_gene: TRBV5-1; CDR3aa: ASSLGTPQETQY
len: 10; v_gene: TRBV30; CDR3aa: AWSVFHNEQF
len: 11; v_gene: TRBV20-1; CDR3aa: SARVPGRETQY
len: 15; v_gene: TRBV9; CDR3aa: ASSVMATGASTDTQY
len: 13; v_gene: TRBV9; CDR3aa: ASSATSGVYNEQF
len: 13; v_gene: TRBV7-2; CDR3aa: ASSVGTGGVEKLF
len: 9; v_gene: TRBV11-2; CDR3aa: ASSFRYEQY
len: 14; v_gene: TRBV9; CDR3aa: ASSAGGPVAQETQY
len: 12; v_gene: TRBV6-1; CDR3aa: ASSTGTGASPLH